This T cell receptor (beta chain) was found in a study of early T cells in non-severe SARS-CoV-2 infection. On the study more broadly: Unsorted whole blood bulk RNA was sequenced, with unpaired chains.

On this clonotype itself: Its antigen is not known.

Attachment of unique molecular identifiers to individual cDNA molecules was performed. One entry per CDR3 protein, called by TCRdb with MiXCR from the 5' RACE reads. This sample yields 90,000 to 120,000 distinct CDR3 sequences, of which 8.5% to 14% are seen a single time; around 8% belongs to the top ten. Whole-study results and caveats: There was a bias toward anti-spike CD8 responses in VDJdb matching, which missed private and CD4 specificities.

Germline V gives CDR1 MNHNS, CDR2 SASEGT. The V gene lost 6 bases and the J gene lost 2 bases, with 17 bases spanning the gap. There are 15 residues in the CDR3. V usage is TRBV6-1 and J usage is TRBJ2-7; a possible D gene is TRBD2 (6 bases). This clonotype originated in an adult who was a healthcare worker with PCR-confirmed SARS-CoV-2 infection or an uninfected control (not recorded which). Sequenced material: whole blood. The DNA for the CDR3 is TGTGCCAGCAGAACATCCGGGACTCCCCCCTACGAGCAGTACTTC. Residues: CASRTSGTPPYEQYF.